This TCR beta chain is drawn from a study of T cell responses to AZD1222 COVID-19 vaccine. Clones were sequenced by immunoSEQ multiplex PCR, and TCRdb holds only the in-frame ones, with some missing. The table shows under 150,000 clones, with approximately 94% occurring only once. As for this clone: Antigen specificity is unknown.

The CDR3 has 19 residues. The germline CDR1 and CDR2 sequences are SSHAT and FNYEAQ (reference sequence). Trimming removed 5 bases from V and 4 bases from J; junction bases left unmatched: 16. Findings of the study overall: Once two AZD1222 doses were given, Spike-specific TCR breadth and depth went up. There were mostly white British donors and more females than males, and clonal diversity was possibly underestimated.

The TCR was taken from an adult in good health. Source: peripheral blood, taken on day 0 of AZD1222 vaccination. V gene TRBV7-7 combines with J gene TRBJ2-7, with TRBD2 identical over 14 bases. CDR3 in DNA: TGTGCCAGCAGCCCCTTGGGACTAGCGGGAGAGGAGCCCCAGTACGAGCAGTACTTC. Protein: CASSPLGLAGEEPQYEQYF.